The present T cell receptor (beta chain) was sequenced within a study of chemoradiotherapy in HPV16-positive cancers. TCRdb keeps only in-frame clones here, not all; method: immunoSEQ multiplex PCR. The repertoire consists of about 1,800 clones, with roughly 92% occurring once and the leading ten covering about 2.5%. The receptor comes from a human donor with HPV-associated anogenital cancer. This specimen consisted of tumor tissue, obtained from a patient who underwent chemoradiotherapy.

The CDR3 is CASSLALSSYNEQFF. The CDR3 nucleotides read TGCGCCAGCAGCTTGGCACTTTCCTCCTACAATGAGCAGTTCTTC. This chain uses TRBV5-1 with TRBJ2-1; no clear D gene. There are 15 residues in the CDR3. Trimming took 0 bases from V and 0 from J, leaving 7 bases between them. CDR1 is SGHRS and CDR2 is YFSETQ in the germline V gene.